The 12 T cell receptor beta chains below were found in one sample sequenced in a study of vaccination and CD4 T cells after COVID-19 (dated by TCRdb to between 2021 and 2024). This specimen's time point label, interpreted: late sampling 161 to 241 days after vaccination in a few convalescent patients. The treatment or condition label on this specimen signifies: roughly 11-day PBMC culture with coronavirus spike peptide pools or control peptides (ViraFEST assay). Library creation used PCR. TCRdb lists the instrument as Illumina iSeq 100. TCR sequencing of DNA from cultured CD4+ T cells used the Oncomine TCR Beta short-read assay at the Johns Hopkins FTIC core. The public reads were quality trimmed at Q25 with fastp and then assembled into clones with MiXCR by TCRdb, keeping productive beta chains. Records with the same CDR3 protein are collapsed into one entry carrying the most frequent genes and DNA. For this sample the table gives about 24,000 distinct CDR3 sequences, of which 42% were detected only once. In total, the top ten clones hold about 4% of the sample.

The antigens for these receptors are not known. The specimen comprised CD4+ T cells from blood, cultured in vitro, sampled about 7 months after SARS-CoV-2 vaccination. The receptors stem from a human donor who had recovered from COVID-19.

V usage is TRBV6-4 and J usage is TRBJ1-2; D unresolved. The V gene's germline CDR1 is MRHNA and CDR2 SNTAGT. This CDR3 has 15 amino acids. V lost 0 bases and J 3 bases, leaving 11 bases between the germline ends. CDR3 coding DNA: TGTGCCAGCAGTGACTCGGCGGGTGGACACTATGGCTACACCTTC. The encoded protein is CASSDSAGGHYGYTF.

The chain links TRBV20-1 to TRBJ1-2; D might be TRBD1 (5 bases). Germline CDR1 DFQATT, CDR2 SNEGSKA (reference sequence). The CDR3 consists of 15 residues. The V end lost 0 bases, the J end lost 0 bases, and 11 bases lay between the germline ends. In DNA form, the CDR3 reads TGCAGTGCTAGAGATGGGGCGTCAGCTAACTATGGCTACACCTTC. Protein product: CSARDGASANYGYTF.

The chain has TRBV20-1 and TRBJ1-5, with a possible D match to TRBD1 (6 bases). Trimming removed 3 bases at V and 6 bases at J, with 15 bases between. The CDR3 runs 14 residues. CDR1 is DFQATT and CDR2 is SNEGSKA in the germline V gene (reference sequence). DNA of the CDR3: TGCAGTGCTAGGGGACATGCTAGGGCTCAGCCCCAGCATTTT. This sequence encodes CSARGHARAQPQHF.

The genes are TRBV7-9 and TRBJ1-6, with D hard to call. The V gene's germline CDR1 is SEHNR and CDR2 FQNEAQ (reference sequence). The V and J ends lost 3 bases and 6 bases respectively, with 12 bases between them. The CDR3 has 15 residues. CDR3 nucleotides: TGTGCCAGCAGCTTGCACGATCCGCTTAATTCACCCCTCCACTTT. Translated, it gives CASSLHDPLNSPLHF.

This clonotype was observed a few times. This rearrangement joins TRBV7-9 to TRBJ1-2; a possible D gene is TRBD1 (5 bases). V was pared by 5 bases and J by 1 base, with 14 bases between. This CDR3 has 15 residues. Germline V CDR1 and CDR2: SEHNR, FQNEAQ (reference sequence). The CDR3 bases are TGTGCCAGCAGCCCCGAGGCGGGGCGTAACTATGGCTACACCTTC. Its protein product is CASSPEAGRNYGYTF.

This rearrangement joins TRBV6-1 to TRBJ1-5; possibly TRBD1 for D (5 bases). The CDR3 is 13 residues long. CDR1 and CDR2 (germline): MNHNS, SASEGT. V was trimmed by 3 bases and J by 5 bases, leaving 8 bases between them. The DNA of the CDR3 is TGTGCCAGCAGTGATGGGGCGGATCAGCCCCAGCATTTT. Translation gives CASSDGADQPQHF.

This clonotype was seen a few times. This chain uses TRBV28 with TRBJ2-5; TRBD2 aligns across 13 bases. With V trimmed by 6 bases and J by 4 bases, 5 bases remained unmatched. In germline, CDR1 is MDHEN, CDR2 SYDVKM. The CDR3 totals 15 residues. CDR3 protein: CASSSGLAGVETQYF. DNA of the CDR3: TGTGCCAGCAGCTCCGGACTAGCGGGAGTAGAGACCCAGTACTTC.

J is TRBJ2-7 and V is TRBV20-1, with 11 bases that match TRBD2. The V gene end was trimmed by 5 bases and the J gene end by 0 bases; junction bases not matched to a gene: 6. There are 15 residues in the CDR3. Germline-derived CDR1 and CDR2 are DFQATT and SNEGSKA (reference sequence). This CDR3 reads CSAPGTSGFSYEQYF. The CDR3 nucleotides are TGCAGTGCTCCGGGGACTAGCGGTTTCTCCTACGAGCAGTACTTC.

The V and J genes are TRBV5-1 and TRBJ2-5; D tentatively fits TRBD1 or TRBD2 (5 bases each). V was pared by 2 bases and J by 2 bases, with 10 bases between. CDR3 length equals 14 residues. The germline V gene has CDR1 SGHRS and CDR2 YFSETQ. For the CDR3, the DNA is TGCGCCAGCAGCTTCGGGACGAGTCAAGAGACCCAGTACTTC. This codes for CASSFGTSQETQYF. Drawing the rest from reference TRBV5-1 and TRBJ2-5, the complete variable domain is KAGVTQTPRYLIKTRGQQVTLSCSPISGHRSVSWYQQTPGQGLQFLFEYFSETQRNKGNFPGRFSGRQFSNSRSEMNVSTLELGDSALYLCASSFGTSQETQYFGPGTRLLVL.

This sequence joins TRBV6-1 and TRBJ2-5; possibly TRBD1 for D (6 bases). The V gene's germline CDR1 is MNHNS and CDR2 SASEGT. V lost 6 bases, J lost 7 bases, and 18 bases lay in between. The length of the CDR3 is 14 residues. The CDR3 DNA is TGTGCCAGCAGCCTCGATGGAAAACAGGGGACCCAGTACTTC. Its protein product is CASSLDGKQGTQYF.

The chain recombines TRBV24-1 with TRBJ2-7, with no clear D. Germline V gene data show CDR1 as KGHDR and CDR2 as SFDVKD. The CDR3 covers 14 residues. Trimming removed 7 bases at V and 1 base at J, with 13 bases between. CDR3 residues: CATSHSGRSYEQYF. The DNA for the CDR3 is TGTGCCACCAGCCACTCCGGGCGGTCCTACGAGCAGTACTTC.

The rearrangement uses TRBV2 and TRBJ2-5, with D perhaps TRBD2 (5 bases). CDR3 length equals 14 residues. Trimming took 2 bases from V and 7 from J, leaving 14 bases between them. Per the germline V gene, CDR1 is SNHLY and CDR2 is FYNNEI. CDR3 coding DNA: TGTGCCAGCAGTGAACGCGGGTCCGTCGGGACCCAGTACTTC. Translating gives CASSERGSVGTQYF. Variable domain in full (rest from reference TRBV2 and TRBJ2-5): EPEVTQTPSHQVTQMGQEVILRCVPISNHLYFYWYRQILGQKVEFLVSFYNNEISEKSEIFDDQFSVERPDGSNFTLKIRSTKLEDSAMYFCASSERGSVGTQYFGPGTRLLVL.